This TCR beta chain is from a study of blood T cell repertoires in COVID-19. Methods used by the authors: Amplification of reference gene primers was used by the study to estimate nucleated cell counts. The repertoire was sequenced with immunoSEQ multiplex PCR; TCRdb's copy has only in-frame clones and lacks some. V, J and clone size are those of that table, while D and trimming were read from the DNA. This sample has around 99,000 clones, with 84% found just once. The table lists this clone with a few counts. Germline V gene sequence: CDR1 SGHTA, CDR2 FQGNSA. V trimming: 6 bases; J trimming: 4 bases; junction bases outside the gene matches: 9. The CDR3 runs to 15 residues.

The rearrangement joins TRBV7-2 to TRBJ2-1; 7 nucleotides line up with TRBD2. This TCR was recovered from a woman in her forties or fifties with acute or convalescent COVID-19. Sequenced: peripheral blood. The CDR3, as DNA: TGTGCCAGCAGACGAGGCGGGGGATTTTACAATGAGCAGTTCTTC. It specifies CASRRGGGFYNEQFF.